This paragraph covers one TCR beta chain sequence. The sample belongs to a study of T cell changes during pregnancy in multiple sclerosis. This table comes from immunoSEQ multiplex PCR, and its TCRdb copy is limited to in-frame clones, with some not included. The sample has over 30,000 clones, approximately 92% seen once; the top ten hold over 0.95%. Germline loops: CDR1 PRHDT, CDR2 FYEKMQ (reference sequence). With V trimmed by 6 bases and J by 5 bases, 7 bases remained unmatched. The CDR3 is made up of 14 amino acids. The source material was PBMCs (not recorded whether the cells were cultured). The chain employs TRBV13 and TRBJ2-7; 10 bases line up with TRBD1. This clonotype originated in a female donor with multiple sclerosis, enrolled in a pregnancy study. The CDR3 DNA reads TGTGCCAGCAGTTCCGGGACAGGGGCCAACGAGCAGTACTTC. This sequence encodes CASSSGTGANEQYF.